The clone carrying this TCR beta chain has a count of ten or more. Its antigen is as yet unknown. Losses at the gene ends were 7 bases for V and 4 bases for J; bases not matched to a gene: 9. Germline V gives CDR1 SGHTA, CDR2 FQGNSA. There are 15 residues in the CDR3. The sample belongs to a study of beta chain features in type 1 diabetes. Findings and limits, study-wide: At VDJ recombination sites, type 1 diabetes patients had fewer insertions and more deleted nucleotides. TCRB CDR3s from Type 1 diabetes patients were moderately but significantly shorter in all four CD4+ subsets.

Investigators reverse transcribed all isolated RNA, so they sequenced expressed TCRB transcripts. TCRdb's table, derived via immunoSEQ multiplex PCR, lists solely in-frame clones and lacks some. Found here are around 180,000 clones, less than 9.5% of them singletons; the top ten hold approximately 0.85%. The rearrangement joins TRBV7-2 to TRBJ2-7; 11 nucleotides align to TRBD2. Sequenced sample: central memory CD4+ T cells from blood. The receptor comes from a woman between 40 and 55 years old with type 1 diabetes. The CDR3 coding sequence is TGTGCCAGCACAAGAGCTAGCGGGGGGCGGTACGAGCAGTACTTC. Protein product: CASTRASGGRYEQYF.